This T cell receptor beta chain derives from a study of identical twins. This clonotype was recorded at least ten times. MiXCR was run by TCRdb on the 5' RACE reads, yielding one entry per CDR3 protein. There are roughly 290,000 distinct CDR3 sequences in the sample; over 8.5% occur only once, and 6% to 8.5% lies in the top ten. The V segment lost 2 bases and the J segment 4 bases; nucleotides outside the gene matches: 8. CDR1 MNHEY and CDR2 SVGAGI come from the germline V gene. The CDR3 loop spans 18 amino acids. These data were also reused for a study on yellow fever vaccine responses in identical twins.

The chain joins TRBV6-5 to TRBJ2-2; 12 bases align to TRBD2. The material sequenced was CD8+ T cells sorted from blood. This sequence originates from a woman under 30 in good health. The CDR3 DNA follows: TGTGCCAGCAGTTACGTCAGGACTAGCGGGACGGCCACCGGGGAGCTGTTTTTT. It encodes CASSYVRTSGTATGELFF.